This TCR beta chain was documented in a study of shared clonotypes between healthy human individuals. The data were produced by immunoSEQ multiplex PCR, yet TCRdb's version contains in-frame clones alone and is incomplete. The repertoire holds about 980,000 clones, with 76% as singletons. Germline V gene data show CDR1 as ENHRY and CDR2 as SYGVKD. The CDR3 runs to 14 residues. V lost 3 bases to trimming and J lost 6 bases; unmatched junction nucleotides: 5. Those who donated, Caucasian adults without exception, all lived in Nashville, Tennessee. The origin of this receptor is a man in his late teens or twenties in good health. Sequenced input: memory CD4+ T cells sorted from blood. Subset: CD45RA-negative fraction. This sequence joins TRBV10-3 and TRBJ1-1, with 9 bases that match TRBD1. In nucleotides, the CDR3 is TGTGCCATCAGTGATTTGGACAGGGGATCTGAAGCTTTCTTT. Its translation: CAISDLDRGSEAFF.